This TCR beta chain was recovered during a study of blood T cells in healthy people across ages. A second PCR of about 6 to 11 cycles used a sample-barcoded 5' primer and a J-beta primer mix. In TCRdb, the 5' RACE reads were re-called with MiXCR into one record per CDR3 protein. The table records some 780,000 distinct CDR3 sequences, around three fifths of them present only once. Trimming took off 0 bases at V and 8 bases at J, with 6 bases between the two ends. Germline V gene data show CDR1 as SGHRS and CDR2 as YFSETQ. This CDR3 contains 12 residues. Peripheral blood from each donor was collected in a volume of approximately 10 milliliters. No fewer than 7 million PBMCs went into each sample.

The chain employs TRBV5-1 and TRBJ2-1; D not certain. The source of this sequence is a man aged 35-49 years in good health. Sequencing input: blood. The DNA for the CDR3 is TGCGCCAGCAGCTTGGATTTGGATGAGCAGTTCTTC. Its translation is CASSLDLDEQFF.